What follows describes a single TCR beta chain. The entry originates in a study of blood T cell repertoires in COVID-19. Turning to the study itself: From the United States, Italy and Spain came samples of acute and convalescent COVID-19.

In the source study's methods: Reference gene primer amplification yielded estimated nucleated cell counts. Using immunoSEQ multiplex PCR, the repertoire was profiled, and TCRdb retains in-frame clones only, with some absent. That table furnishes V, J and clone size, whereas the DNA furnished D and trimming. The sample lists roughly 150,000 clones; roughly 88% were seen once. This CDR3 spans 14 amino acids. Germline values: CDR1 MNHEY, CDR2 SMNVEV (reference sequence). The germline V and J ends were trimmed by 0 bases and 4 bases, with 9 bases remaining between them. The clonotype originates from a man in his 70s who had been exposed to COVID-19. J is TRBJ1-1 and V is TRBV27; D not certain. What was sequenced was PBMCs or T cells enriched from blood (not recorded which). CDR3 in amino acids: CASSLSRRSTEAFF. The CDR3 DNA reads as TGTGCCAGCAGTTTATCACGGCGGAGCACTGAAGCTTTCTTT.